This TCR beta chain was identified in a study of radiotherapy plus CTLA-4 blockade in lung cancer. For the study at large: There were objective responses in 18% of patients, and 31% had disease control. Overall study results and limits: According to reports, early shifts in blood T cell clones, alongside interferon-beta, forecast response most accurately. In blood, TCR clones derived from the tumor expanded after radiotherapy plus ipilimumab.

Comment on this clone: Its antigen is currently unknown.

Measured with immunoSEQ multiplex PCR; TCRdb has only the in-frame clones, and not every one. The sample shows 81,000 or so clones, 60% to 85% of them seen only once. Focal radiation plus CTLA-4 blockade with ipilimumab was administered to patients who had chemo-refractory metastatic non-small-cell lung cancer. The sequenced sample was peripheral blood, obtained from a patient treated with radiotherapy plus ipilimumab. The sequence came from a human donor with non-small cell lung cancer whose response to radiotherapy plus ipilimumab could not be evaluated. Some clones in this sample may be carry-over from other donors' samples.

The CDR3 nucleotides read TGCGCCAGCAGCTTGGGGCTAGCGGGGGGATTGAGTGGCACCGGGGAGCTGTTTTTT. This sequence encodes CASSLGLAGGLSGTGELFF. This sequence joins TRBV5-1 and TRBJ2-2; 11 bases are shared with TRBD2. The CDR3 covers 19 residues. Germline trimming cut 0 bases from V and 4 bases from J; bases unmatched to any gene: 11. Germline CDR1 is SGHRS and CDR2 is YFSETQ.